This T cell receptor beta chain appears in the sequencing data of a study of control samples from healthy donors and cancer patients. Looked up from germline, CDR1 is GTSNPN and CDR2 is SVGIG (reference sequence). Trimming pared 5 bases from V and 4 bases from J, leaving 17 bases between. This CDR3 has 14 residues. TCRdb's copy holds only in-frame clones and misses some; the assay was immunoSEQ multiplex PCR. Of 140,000 to 150,000 clones in the sample, 93% are singletons; the top ten hold roughly 5.7%. Sequenced: blood. The sequence derives from a young man in good health. This chain joins TRBV30 and TRBJ1-2; no clear D. CDR3 in DNA: TGTGCCTGGGGGTCCCAAGGTTCCCCCTATGGCTACACCTTC. Translation: CAWGSQGSPYGYTF.